The 5 T cell receptor beta chains reported below all come from one sample, sequenced in a study of low-dose radiotherapy and immunotherapy resistance in tumors. The sample's time point: before trial treatment. The authors amplified TCRs for 20 to 25 PCR cycles with a constant-region primer and a V-primer adapter. TCRdb re-analysed the reads in MiXCR, keeping a single row per CDR3 protein. Of about 50,000 distinct CDR3 sequences listed, 12% are singletons. Sample: PBMCs, taken before treatment. These receptors originate from a female donor with ovarian cancer.

Within the sample, this clonotype is medium-sized (0.01 to 0.1%). This rearrangement joins TRBV28 to TRBJ2-5; 7 bases align to TRBD1. This CDR3 region has 19 residues. V was clipped by 6 bases and J by 2 bases; unmatched bases: 21. The germline gives CDR1 MDHEN, CDR2 SYDVKM. CDR3 sequence: CASSLLGQALGTGQETQYF. CDR3 DNA: TGTGCCAGCAGCCTACTAGGACAGGCTCTCGGTACTGGACAAGAGACCCAGTACTTC.

This clonotype was picked up many times. The V gene is TRBV9, the J gene TRBJ2-1; D possibly corresponds to TRBD2 (6 bases). This CDR3 is 14 amino acids long. Trimming stripped 3 bases from V and 6 bases from J, with 13 bases between. Per the germline V gene, CDR1 is SGDLS and CDR2 is YYNGEE. The CDR3 reads CASSGPTGGNEQFF. In nucleotides, the CDR3 is TGTGCCAGCAGCGGACCGACCGGGGGCAATGAGCAGTTCTTC. The full variable domain, with the rest looked up from reference TRBV9 and TRBJ2-1, is DSGVTQTPKHLITATGQRVTLRCSPRSGDLSVYWYQQSLDQGLQFLIQYYNGEERAKGNILERFSAQQFPDLHSELNLSSLELGDSALYFCASSGPTGGNEQFFGPGTRLTVL.

Ten or more counts support this clonotype. The J gene is TRBJ2-5, the V gene TRBV11-3; no clear D. V lost 3 bases and J lost 1, with 6 bases in between. The CDR3 extends over 13 amino acids. Germline V gives CDR1 SGHNT, CDR2 YENEEA. CDR3 sequence (DNA): TGTGCCAGCAGCTTGGGCCTCCAAGAGACCCAGTACTTC. The encoded protein is CASSLGLQETQYF.

This clonotype showed up just a few times. The chain has TRBV20-1 and TRBJ2-2, with unresolved D. V was shortened by 8 bases and J by 0 bases, with 10 bases between the two germline ends. This CDR3 spans 13 amino acids. From germline, CDR1 is DFQATT and CDR2 SNEGSKA (reference sequence). CDR3 DNA sequence: TGCAGTAGTTCCAGTTCGAACACCGGGGAGCTGTTTTTT. It translates to CSSSSSNTGELFF.

On this clonotype itself: Given a far larger clone just one base away, this is likely a sequencing read error. The genes are TRBV13 and TRBJ2-1; TRBD2 might be the D (6 bases). Germline V CDR1 and CDR2: PRHDT, FYEKMQ (reference sequence). This CDR3 comprises 15 residues. CDR3 nucleotide sequence: TGTGCCAGCAGTCCTAGCGCCAGCTCCTACAATGTGCAGTTCTTC. This gives the protein CASSPSASSYNVQFF.